The 27 T cell receptor beta chains reported below all come from one sample, sequenced in a study of OX40 agonist ivuxolimab in advanced cancers. TCRdb's table, derived via immunoSEQ multiplex PCR, lists solely in-frame clones and lacks some. This sample has about 81,000 clones, with 88% found just once. The sequencing here drew on CD4+ or CD8+ T cells sorted from blood, taken in a trial of the OX40 agonist ivuxolimab. These receptors were obtained from an adult with an advanced solid tumor such as melanoma, head and neck, liver or kidney cancer.

The chain joins TRBV2 to TRBJ1-4; D perhaps matches TRBD1 (6 bases). The CDR3 is 15 residues long. The ends were cut back, 4 bases at V and 6 bases at J, with 15 bases in the middle. Germline V gene lookup returns CDR1 SNHLY and CDR2 FYNNEI. The CDR3 loop is CASSGEQGSHEKLFF. DNA of the CDR3: TGTGCCAGCAGTGGGGAGCAGGGGTCCCATGAAAAACTGTTTTTT.

This clone was seen only a few times. The chain carries TRBV2 and TRBJ2-1; the D is unclear. Germline CDR1 SNHLY, CDR2 FYNNEI. V lost 6 bases and J 5 bases, leaving 14 bases between the germline ends. The CDR3 is 14 residues long. The CDR3 loop reads CASRGRSSDNEQFF. The DNA of the CDR3 is TGTGCCAGCAGGGGTCGGAGTTCGGACAATGAGCAGTTCTTC.

This clone was counted between two and nine times. This chain connects TRBV7-2 to TRBJ2-7; D unclear. The V end lost 5 bases, the J end lost 3 bases, and 8 bases lay between the germline ends. This CDR3 is 12 amino acids long. The V gene's germline CDR1 is SGHTA and CDR2 FQGNSA. CDR3 sequence (DNA): TGTGCCAGCAGCACATCGCGCTACGAGCAGTACTTC. It yields the protein CASSTSRYEQYF.

V usage is TRBV4-2 and J usage is TRBJ1-3; 9 nucleotides align to TRBD1. The V segment lost 4 bases and the J segment 3 bases; nucleotides outside the gene matches: 7. CDR1 is LGHNA, CDR2 YNFKEQ, per germline. The CDR3 spans 16 residues. The CDR3 DNA follows: TGTGCCAGCAGCCCGACAGGGGGGCAACTTGGAAACACCATATATTTT. It yields the protein CASSPTGGQLGNTIYF.

The V gene is TRBV7-3, the J gene TRBJ2-3, with 7 bases that match TRBD1. Trimming cost V 8 bases and J 2 bases; bases outside gene matches: 4. Germline V lookup: CDR1 SGHTA, CDR2 FQGTGA. This CDR3 has 13 amino acids. CDR3 sequence: CASGDRDTDTQYF. CDR3 in DNA: TGTGCCAGCGGTGACAGGGACACAGATACGCAGTATTTT.

The chain couples TRBV21-1 to TRBJ2-3. TRBV21-1 is described as a pseudogene. This CDR3 region has 20 residues. CDR3 loop: CASSKALCPGGMITTDTQYF. The DNA for the CDR3 is TGTGCCAGCAGCAAAGCGCTTTGTCCCGGGGGCATGATAACCACAGATACGCAGTATTTT.

The rearrangement links TRBV5-1 to TRBJ2-1, with D possibly TRBD1 on 6 matching bases. The germline CDR1 and CDR2 sequences are SGHRS and YFSETQ. This CDR3 is 14 amino acids long. V was cut by 4 bases and J by 5 bases, with 13 bases left in between. CDR3 protein: CASSVQGSDNEQFF. The CDR3 DNA is TGCGCCAGCAGCGTCCAGGGGTCGGACAATGAGCAGTTCTTC.

Points on this clone: The CDR3 does not end in the conserved phenylalanine or tryptophan, so this is likely a read error. The chain combines TRBV6-5 with TRBJ1-6; D is ambiguous. In germline, CDR1 is MNHEY, CDR2 SVGAGI. The CDR3 contains 15 residues. The V gene lost 8 bases and the J gene lost 5 bases, with 16 bases spanning the gap. In nucleotides, the CDR3 is TGTGCCAGCTCTCCGGTGACACCAGATAATTCACCCCTCCACCTT. Translating gives CASSPVTPDNSPLHL.

V gene TRBV2 combines with J gene TRBJ2-2, with 7 bases aligning to TRBD1. The V and J ends lost 10 bases and 4 bases, in that order; junction bases with no gene match: 9. CDR1 and CDR2 (germline): SNHLY, FYNNEI. The CDR3 contains 14 residues. CDR3 bases: TGTGCCACCGCTACAGGGGTTGGCACCGGGGAGCTGTTTTTT. The encoded protein is CATATGVGTGELFF.

This clone was observed once. The rearrangement uses TRBV2 and TRBJ2-1, with 7 bases aligning to TRBD1. The CDR3 loop spans 13 amino acids. Germline V gives CDR1 SNHLY, CDR2 FYNNEI. The V segment lost 5 bases and the J segment 9 bases; nucleotides outside the gene matches: 7. The CDR3 DNA follows: TGTGCCAGCAGTCCCGACAGGGTAGTTGAGCAGTTCTTC. Protein sequence: CASSPDRVVEQFF.

The V and J genes are TRBV2 and TRBJ2-7; 10 nucleotides match TRBD1. In germline, CDR1 is SNHLY, CDR2 FYNNEI. This CDR3 is 16 amino acids long. V was pared by 4 bases and J by 5 bases, with 11 bases of the junction left unmatched. The CDR3 nucleotides are TGTGCCAGCAGTGCCGAGACAGGGGGCGTGCTGGACGAGCAGTACTTC. It translates to CASSAETGGVLDEQYF.

The chain carries TRBV28 and TRBJ1-4; tentative D call: TRBD1 (5 bases). Trimming shortened V by 6 bases and J by 10 bases, and 18 bases separated the two germline ends. The germline V gene has CDR1 MDHEN and CDR2 SYDVKM. The CDR3 is made up of 14 amino acids. Here the CDR3 DNA reads TGTGCCAGCAGCTTCTCCGGGACCCAGGTAAAACTGTTTTTT. It specifies CASSFSGTQVKLFF.

This chain connects TRBV18 to TRBJ1-2; TRBD1 aligns across 8 bases. Germline CDR1 is KGHSH and CDR2 is LQKENI. Trimming took 1 base from V and 8 from J; bases not matched to a gene: 9. The CDR3 runs to 15 residues. This chain's CDR3 is CASSPQVDRVHGYTF. The DNA of the CDR3 is TGTGCCAGCTCACCACAAGTGGACAGGGTACACGGCTACACCTTC. Drawing the rest from reference TRBV18 and TRBJ1-2, the complete variable domain is NAGVMQNPRHLVRRRGQEARLRCSPMKGHSHVYWYRQLPEEGLKFMVYLQKENIIDESGMPKERFSAEFPKEGPSILRIQQVVRGDSAAYFCASSPQVDRVHGYTFGSGTRLTVV.

This clone was detected only once. The chain has TRBV15 and TRBJ1-2; no clear D. The ends were cut back, 0 bases at V and 8 bases at J, with 7 bases in the middle. The V gene's germline CDR1 is LNHNV and CDR2 YYDKDF (reference sequence). This CDR3 is 12 amino acids long. CDR3: CATSREATGYTF. CDR3 bases: TGTGCCACCAGCAGAGAGGCTACCGGCTACACCTTC.

The chain combines TRBV5-1 with TRBJ2-3; 9 bases fit TRBD2. This CDR3 is built from 16 residues. Trimming took 0 bases from V and 2 from J; bases not matched to a gene: 4. Germline CDR1 SGHRS, CDR2 YFSETQ. The CDR3 reads CASSLEGGGVTDTQYF. In DNA form, the CDR3 reads TGCGCCAGCAGCTTGGAGGGCGGGGGGGTCACAGATACGCAGTATTTT.

This rearrangement joins TRBV11-2 to TRBJ2-3; D gene unclear. The CDR3 sequence is 16 residues long. CDR1 is SGHAT and CDR2 is FQNNGV in the germline V gene. Deletions cut 6 bases from V and 0 bases from J, with 16 bases between. CDR3: CASSSGGLPSTDTQYF. CDR3 nucleotide sequence: TGTGCCAGCAGTTCAGGCGGTTTACCCAGCACAGATACGCAGTATTTT.

The J gene is TRBJ1-3, the V gene TRBV11-3, with D perhaps TRBD1 (5 bases). Germline CDR1 and CDR2: SGHNT and YENEEA. V was pared by 5 bases and J by 0 bases, with 8 bases between. The CDR3 has 14 amino acids. CDR3 protein: CASSPGGSGNTIYF. CDR3 nucleotides: TGTGCCAGCAGCCCCGGGGGCTCTGGAAACACCATATATTTT.

This chain joins TRBV5-5 and TRBJ1-1, with a weak D call TRBD1 (6 bases). Trimming removed 4 bases from V and 7 bases from J, with 17 bases in between. CDR1 SGHKS and CDR2 YYEKEE come from the germline V gene (reference sequence). The CDR3 length is 14 residues. CDR3 coding DNA: TGTGCCAGCAGCCTAACAGGGCTTGGAGGTGAAGCTTTCTTT. It yields the protein CASSLTGLGGEAFF. The full variable domain, its missing parts supplied by reference TRBV5-5 and TRBJ1-1, is DAGVTQSPTHLIKTRGQQVTLRCSPISGHKSVSWYQQVLGQGPQFIFQYYEKEERGRGNFPDRFSARQFPNYSSELNVNALLLGDSALYLCASSLTGLGGEAFFGQGTRLTVV.

This chain uses TRBV5-1 with TRBJ1-6; D gene unclear. Germline CDR1 reads SGHRS; CDR2 reads YFSETQ. CDR3 length: 12 amino acids. The V and J ends lost 4 bases and 7 bases respectively, with 6 bases between them. The CDR3 reads CASSTGNSPLHF. The CDR3 nucleotides are TGCGCCAGCAGCACGGGCAATTCACCCCTCCACTTT. The full variable domain, rest sourced from reference TRBV5-1 and TRBJ1-6, is KAGVTQTPRYLIKTRGQQVTLSCSPISGHRSVSWYQQTPGQGLQFLFEYFSETQRNKGNFPGRFSGRQFSNSRSEMNVSTLELGDSALYLCASSTGNSPLHFGNGTRLTVT.

The V gene is TRBV5-1, the J gene TRBJ2-6; D remains ambiguous. This CDR3 is built from 15 residues. The V gene lost 4 bases and the J gene lost 2 bases, with 10 bases spanning the gap. CDR1 SGHRS and CDR2 YFSETQ come from the germline V gene. The CDR3 region is CASSPVGAGANVLTF. The CDR3 nucleotides read TGCGCCAGCAGCCCGGTTGGGGCTGGGGCCAACGTCCTGACTTTC.

This chain uses TRBV19 with TRBJ1-4; D not certain. The CDR3 is 14 amino acids. Germline V gene sequence: CDR1 LNHDA, CDR2 SQIVND (reference sequence). V shed 5 bases and J shed 5 bases, with 12 bases lying between them. The DNA of the CDR3 is TGTGCCAGTAGTCCTCAAGGATCAAATGAAAAACTGTTTTTT. It encodes CASSPQGSNEKLFF.

The V call is TRBV19, the J call TRBJ1-2; no firm D call. The ends were cut back, 6 bases at V and 1 base at J, with 15 bases in the middle. The CDR3 totals 15 residues. Germline loops: CDR1 LNHDA, CDR2 SQIVND (reference sequence). CDR3 DNA: TGTGCCAGTAGCCCCTTGCCAGGCAATAACTATGGCTACACCTTC. Encoded protein: CASSPLPGNNYGYTF.

The gene calls are TRBV6-4 and TRBJ2-5, with 7 bases aligning to TRBD2. J gave up 7 bases and V 4 bases, and 0 bases lay outside the gene matches. CDR3 length: 11 amino acids. The germline V gene has CDR1 MRHNA and CDR2 SNTAGT. CDR3 coding DNA: TGTGCCAGCAGTGGCGGGGGGACCCAGTACTTC. It encodes CASSGGGTQYF.

The chain has TRBV6-5 and TRBJ1-5; weak D call: TRBD1 (5 bases). CDR3 size: 13 residues. Germline V gene lookup returns CDR1 MNHEY and CDR2 SVGAGI. V shed 5 bases and J shed 4 bases, with 9 bases lying between them. The CDR3 loop is CASSPQGNQPQHF. Written as DNA, the CDR3 is TGTGCCAGCAGTCCGCAGGGAAATCAGCCCCAGCATTTT.

The V call is TRBV6-1, the J call TRBJ1-5; a weak D match, TRBD1 (6 bases). CDR3 length equals 14 residues. V lost 5 bases to trimming and J lost 7 bases, with 15 bases between them. Per the germline V gene, CDR1 is MNHNS and CDR2 is SASEGT. As DNA, the CDR3 is TGTGCCAGCAGTCCAGGGGTAGGGGACCAGCCCCAGCATTTT. Translation: CASSPGVGDQPQHF.

This sequence joins TRBV7-2 and TRBJ2-1, with D tentatively TRBD1 (5 bases). From germline, CDR1 is SGHTA and CDR2 FQGNSA. CDR3 size: 13 residues. Here the CDR3 reads CASRGPTTNEQFF. The CDR3 nucleotides read TGTGCATCTAGGGGCCCTACTACGAATGAGCAGTTCTTC.

The chain carries TRBV27 and TRBJ1-2; maybe TRBD1 (6 bases). The CDR3 has 13 amino acids. V shed 6 bases and J shed 2 bases, with 10 bases lying between them. Germline V gene data show CDR1 as MNHEY and CDR2 as SMNVEV (reference sequence). CDR3 nucleotide sequence: TGTGCCAGCAGCTACAGGGCCAACTATGGCTACACCTTC. Translation: CASSYRANYGYTF.